This T cell receptor beta chain was captured by sequencing in a study of early T cells in non-severe SARS-CoV-2 infection. Across the study: Sequencing was performed on bulk RNA from unsorted whole blood, leaving chains unpaired. Study-wide results and limits: In VDJdb matching, anti-spike CD8 responses were favored while private and CD4 specificities went missing.

Ten or more counts support this clonotype. Its matching antigen is unknown. Individually, cDNA molecules had unique molecular identifiers attached to them. TCRdb fed the 5' RACE reads into MiXCR, producing one record per CDR3 protein. The sample carries approximately 88,000 distinct CDR3 sequences, around 13% recorded once. The CDR3 covers 14 residues. V was trimmed by 0 bases and J by 3 bases, leaving 11 bases between them. Looked up from germline, CDR1 is DFQATT and CDR2 is SNEGSKA (reference sequence). The V call is TRBV20-1, the J call TRBJ1-1; D ambiguous. Sequencing was performed on whole blood. The source is an adult who was a healthcare worker with PCR-confirmed SARS-CoV-2 infection or an uninfected control (not recorded which). The CDR3 here is CSARDWSYDTEAFF. DNA for the CDR3: TGCAGTGCTAGAGATTGGTCGTATGACACTGAAGCTTTCTTT.